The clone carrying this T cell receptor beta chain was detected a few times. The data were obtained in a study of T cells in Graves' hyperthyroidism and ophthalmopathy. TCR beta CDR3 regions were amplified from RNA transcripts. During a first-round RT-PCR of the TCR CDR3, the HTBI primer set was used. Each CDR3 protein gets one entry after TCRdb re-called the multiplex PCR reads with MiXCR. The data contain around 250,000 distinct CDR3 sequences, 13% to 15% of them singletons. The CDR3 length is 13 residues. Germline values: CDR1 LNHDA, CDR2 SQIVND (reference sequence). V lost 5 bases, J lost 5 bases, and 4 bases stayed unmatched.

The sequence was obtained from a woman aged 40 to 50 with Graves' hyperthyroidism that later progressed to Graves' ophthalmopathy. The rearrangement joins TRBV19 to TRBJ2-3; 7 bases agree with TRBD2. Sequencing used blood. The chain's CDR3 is CASSGASGDTQYF. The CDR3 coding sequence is TGTGCCAGTAGTGGAGCTAGCGGAGATACGCAGTATTTT.